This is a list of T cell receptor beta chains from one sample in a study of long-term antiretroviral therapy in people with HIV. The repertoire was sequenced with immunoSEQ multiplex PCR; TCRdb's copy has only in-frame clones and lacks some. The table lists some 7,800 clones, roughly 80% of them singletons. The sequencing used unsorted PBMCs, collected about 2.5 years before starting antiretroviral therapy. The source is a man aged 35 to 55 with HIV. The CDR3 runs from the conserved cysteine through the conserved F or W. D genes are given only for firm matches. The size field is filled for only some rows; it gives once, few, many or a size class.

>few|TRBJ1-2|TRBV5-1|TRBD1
TGCGCCAGCAGCTTCAGGGGGCCGGGCTATGGCTACACCTTC
CASSFRGPGYGYTF
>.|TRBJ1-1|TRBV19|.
TGTGCCAGTAGTATATCGGGGGCCCAGGACACTGAAGCTTTCTTT
CASSISGAQDTEAFF
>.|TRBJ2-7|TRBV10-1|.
TGCGCCAGCAGTGCGGCAGGCGTGGGCGAGCAGTACTTC
CASSAAGVGEQYF
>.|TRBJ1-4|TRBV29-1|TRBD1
TGCAGCGTCAAGACAGGGCCTAATGAAAAACTGTTTTTT
CSVKTGPNEKLFF
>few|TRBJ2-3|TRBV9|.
TGTGCCAGCAGCGTAGAGGATGGGGGAAACTGGGAAACAGATACGCAGTATTTT
CASSVEDGGNWETDTQYF
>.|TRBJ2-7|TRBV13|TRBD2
TGTGCCAGCAGCTTAGCCCGCGGGGGTAACGACGAGCAGTACTTC
CASSLARGGNDEQYF
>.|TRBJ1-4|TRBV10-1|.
TGCGCCAGCAGCCCAGGAGGTTCAACTAATGAAAAACTGTTTTTT
CASSPGGSTNEKLFF
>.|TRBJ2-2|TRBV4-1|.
TGCGCCAGCAGCCAAGATGCCGGCTACACCGGGGAGCTGTTTTTT
CASSQDAGYTGELFF
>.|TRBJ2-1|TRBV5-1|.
TGCGCCAGCAGCTTGGAGGGCCTCTCCTACAATGAGCAGTTCTTC
CASSLEGLSYNEQFF
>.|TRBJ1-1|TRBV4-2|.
TGTGCCAGCAGCCAAGACCCAGGGGCGCAGAACACTGAAGCTTTCTTT
CASSQDPGAQNTEAFF
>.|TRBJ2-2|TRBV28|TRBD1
TGTGCCAGCAGTTTATGGGGGACAGTAAACACCGGGGAGCTGTTTTTT
CASSLWGTVNTGELFF
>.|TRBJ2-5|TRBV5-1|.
TGCGCCAGCAGCTCCTTCCAGGTGGGCCCCCAAGAGACCCAGTACTTC
CASSSFQVGPQETQYF
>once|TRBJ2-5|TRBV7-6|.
TGTGCCAGCAGCCAAACCCAGGGAGCTCAAGAGACCCAGTACTTC
CASSQTQGAQETQYF
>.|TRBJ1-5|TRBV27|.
TGTGCCAGCATGGGGGCGGGTAATCAGCCCCAGCATTTT
CASMGAGNQPQHF
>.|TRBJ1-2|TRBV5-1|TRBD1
TGCGCCAGCAGCTTAACCGGGACAGGGCACTATGGCTACACCTTC
CASSLTGTGHYGYTF
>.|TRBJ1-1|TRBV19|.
TGTGCCAGTAGTATGATGGGTGAAGCTTTCTTT
CASSMMGEAFF
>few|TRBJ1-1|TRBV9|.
TGTGCCAGCAGCCCCACGGGCTCTGTGCTCACTGAAGCTTTCTTT
CASSPTGSVLTEAFF
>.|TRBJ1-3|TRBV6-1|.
TGTGCCAGCAGTGCTGCGGGTAGGGGTAGAAACACCATATATTTT
CASSAAGRGRNTIYF
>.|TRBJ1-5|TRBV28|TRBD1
TGTGCCAGCAGTTACGACAGGGGACCTCCGGGGGCCCAGCATTTT
CASSYDRGPPGAQHF
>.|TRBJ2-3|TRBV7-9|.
TGTGCCAGCAGCTTAGGAGGCACAGATACGCAGTATTTT
CASSLGGTDTQYF
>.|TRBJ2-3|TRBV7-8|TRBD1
TGTGCCAGCAGCCCTCCGGGACAGGGCATAAATACGCAGTATTTT
CASSPPGQGINTQYF
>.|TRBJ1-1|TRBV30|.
TGTGCCTGGAGTGGTACTTACAAGGAGAACACTGAAGCTTTCTTT
CAWSGTYKENTEAFF
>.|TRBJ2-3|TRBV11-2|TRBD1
TGTGCCAGCAGCTTAGGCGACAGGGGGGCAGATACGCAGTATTTT
CASSLGDRGADTQYF
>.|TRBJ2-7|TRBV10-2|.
TGCGCCAGCAGTGAGTCGATAAACCCGAGCTACGAGCAGTACTTC
CASSESINPSYEQYF
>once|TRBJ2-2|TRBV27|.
TGTGCCAGCAGTTTATCAGGGGGGAACACCGGGGAGCTGTTTTTT
CASSLSGGNTGELFF
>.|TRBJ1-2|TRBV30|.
TGTGCCTGGAGTGTGTCCGGAACCGACTATGGCTACACCTTC
CAWSVSGTDYGYTF
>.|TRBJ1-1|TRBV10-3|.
TGTGCCATCGGGATAGGGACTGAAGCTTTCTTT
CAIGIGTEAFF
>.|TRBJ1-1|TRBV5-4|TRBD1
TGTGCCAGCAGCCCACCCCGGACAGGGGGCGCGGTGGCTTTCTTT
CASSPPRTGGAVAFF
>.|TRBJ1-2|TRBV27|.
TGTGCCAGCGCCCCTGGGAAGGGGTATGGCTACACCTTC
CASAPGKGYGYTF
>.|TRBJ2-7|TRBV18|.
TGTGCCAGCTCACCACCGTCTGGGGTCGGAGAGCAGTACTTC
CASSPPSGVGEQYF
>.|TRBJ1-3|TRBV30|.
TGTGCCTGGACGCGAGGGGGAAGTGGAAACACCATATATTTT
CAWTRGGSGNTIYF
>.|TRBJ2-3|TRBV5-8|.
TGTGCCAGCACCCCTGCAGGGGCCCGCACAGATACGCAGTATTTT
CASTPAGARTDTQYF
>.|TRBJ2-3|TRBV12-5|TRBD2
TGTGCTAGTACCTCTAGCGGGGGGGCATCAGATACGCAGTATTTT
CASTSSGGASDTQYF
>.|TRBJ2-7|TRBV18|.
TGTGCCAGCTCACCAGGCCCCTTCAGGGGAAACGAGCAGTACTTC
CASSPGPFRGNEQYF
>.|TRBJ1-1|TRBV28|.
TGTGCCAGCAGTTTTAAAACAGGGAGGTACACTGAAGCTTTCTTT
CASSFKTGRYTEAFF
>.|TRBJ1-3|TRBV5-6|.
TGTGCCAGCAGCTTCTCCCAGGGCTACTCTGGAAACACCATATATTTT
CASSFSQGYSGNTIYF
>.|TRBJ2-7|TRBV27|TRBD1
TGTGCCAGCAGTTCAGGACAGGGGAGGAGAGACGAGCAGTACTTC
CASSSGQGRRDEQYF
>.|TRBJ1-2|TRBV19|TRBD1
TGTGCCAGTAGTCCCGGGACAGTTAACTATGGCTACACCTTC
CASSPGTVNYGYTF
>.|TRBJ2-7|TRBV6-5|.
TGTGCCAGCAGTTACGGCTACGACTACGAGCAGTACTTC
CASSYGYDYEQYF
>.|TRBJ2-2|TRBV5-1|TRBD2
TGCGCCAGCTGGACTAGCTACGGCGGGGAGCTGTTTTTT
CASWTSYGGELFF
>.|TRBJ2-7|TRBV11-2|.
TGTGCCAGCCGCCCCTTCAACAGGGTAGGCTACGAGCAGTACTTC
CASRPFNRVGYEQYF
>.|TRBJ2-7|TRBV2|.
TGTGCCAGCACTTCTTCTCCGGGACTCCTGGGAGGCTACGAGCAGTACTTC
CASTSSPGLLGGYEQYF
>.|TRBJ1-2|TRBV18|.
TGTGCCAGCTCCCCTAGGGGGGCCGAAGACCATGGCTACACCTTC
CASSPRGAEDHGYTF
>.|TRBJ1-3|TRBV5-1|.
TGCGCCAGCAGCTTGAATCCCGCGAATCTTATCGCTGGAAACACCATATATTTT
CASSLNPANLIAGNTIYF
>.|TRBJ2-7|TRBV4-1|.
TGCGCCAGCAGCCAGGGACCGGGACAACCTGCCTACGAGCAGTACTTC
CASSQGPGQPAYEQYF
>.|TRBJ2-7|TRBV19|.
TGTGCCAGTAGTACCGGACGGACCTACGAGCAGTACTTC
CASSTGRTYEQYF
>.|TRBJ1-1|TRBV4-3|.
TGCGCCAGCAGCCAAGCTGGGGGAAACACTGAAGCTTTCTTT
CASSQAGGNTEAFF
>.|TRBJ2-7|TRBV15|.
TGTGCCACCAGCAGAGATAGGATCAGGGGCGGCGAGCAGTACTTC
CATSRDRIRGGEQYF
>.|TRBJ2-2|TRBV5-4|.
TGTGCCAGCAGCCCAGGGCCGAACACCGGGGAGCTGTTTTTT
CASSPGPNTGELFF
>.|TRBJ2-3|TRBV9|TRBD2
TGTGCCAGCAGCGTAGGTAGCGGGGGGTTCACAGATACGCAGTATTTT
CASSVGSGGFTDTQYF
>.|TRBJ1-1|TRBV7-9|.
TGTGCCAGCAGCTTAGCGAGGAGCATGAACACTGAAGCTTTCTTT
CASSLARSMNTEAFF
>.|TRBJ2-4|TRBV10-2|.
TGCGCCAGCAGTGACACCAGAATGGGCAAAAACATTCAGTACTTC
CASSDTRMGKNIQYF
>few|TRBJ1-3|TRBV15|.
TGTGCCACCAGCAGAGAATCAGGGCCCGGGGGCTCTGGAAACACCATATATTTT
CATSRESGPGGSGNTIYF
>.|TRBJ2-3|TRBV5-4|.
TGTGCCAGCAGCTGGAGCACAGATACGCAGTATTTT
CASSWSTDTQYF
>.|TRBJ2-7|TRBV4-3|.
TGCGCCAGCAGCCCTCAGAGGGGGAACCCCGACTCCTACGAGCAGTACTTC
CASSPQRGNPDSYEQYF
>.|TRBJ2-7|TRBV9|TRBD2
TGTGCCAGCAGCCCGGGACTAGCCGCCTACGAGCAGTACTTC
CASSPGLAAYEQYF
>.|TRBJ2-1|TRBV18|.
TGTGCCAGCTCACCCGGGGTATTGACCTACAATGAGCAGTTCTTC
CASSPGVLTYNEQFF
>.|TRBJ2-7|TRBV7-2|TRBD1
TGTGCCAGCAGCGTTATGTCGGGACAGCTTTCCTACGAGCAGTACTTC
CASSVMSGQLSYEQYF
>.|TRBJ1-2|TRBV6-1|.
TGTGCCAGCAGTGAAGACCGGGACTATGGCTACACCTTC
CASSEDRDYGYTF